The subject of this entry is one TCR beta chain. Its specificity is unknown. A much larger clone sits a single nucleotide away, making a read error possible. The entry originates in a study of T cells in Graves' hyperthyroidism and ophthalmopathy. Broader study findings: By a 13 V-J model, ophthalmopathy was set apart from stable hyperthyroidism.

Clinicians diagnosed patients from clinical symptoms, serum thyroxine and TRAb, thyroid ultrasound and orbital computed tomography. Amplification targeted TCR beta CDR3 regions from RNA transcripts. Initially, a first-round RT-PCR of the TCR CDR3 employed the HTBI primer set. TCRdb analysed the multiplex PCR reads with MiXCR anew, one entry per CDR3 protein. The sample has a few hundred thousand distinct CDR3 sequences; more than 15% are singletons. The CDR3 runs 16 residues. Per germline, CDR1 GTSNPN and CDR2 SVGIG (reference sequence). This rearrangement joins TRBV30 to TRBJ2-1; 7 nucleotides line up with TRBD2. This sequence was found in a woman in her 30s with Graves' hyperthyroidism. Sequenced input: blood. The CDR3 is CAWNQLGLVSHNEQSF. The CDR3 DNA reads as TGTGCCTGGAACCAACTAGGACTAGTCAGTCACAATGAGCAGTCCTTC.